These T cell receptor beta chains were read from a single sample in a study of shared clonotypes between healthy human individuals. Produced via immunoSEQ multiplex PCR; TCRdb's table is partial and in-frame only. The data contain some 660,000 clones, 55% to 85% of them singletons. Sequencing was performed on memory CD4+ T cells sorted from blood. These receptors all stem from a woman in her twenties or thirties in good health. CDR3s include the opening cysteine and the closing phenylalanine or tryptophan. The D gene is left open where the match is weak. Only part of the rows carry a size: once, few, many, or a class if the clone is expanded.

clone_size j_call v_call d_call cdr3_nt cdr3_aa
NA TRBJ1-5 TRBV6-5 NA TGTGCCAGCACCCTACGGAGGGGGCAGCCCCAGCATTTT CASTLRRGQPQHF
NA TRBJ2-1 TRBV5-4 NA TGTGCCAGCAGCTTGGTGGCTACTCAACAGCAGTTCTTC CASSLVATQQQFF
NA TRBJ1-6 TRBV27 NA TGTGCCAGCAGTCCCTGGGACCGAACGAATTCACCCCTCCACTTT CASSPWDRTNSPLHF
few TRBJ1-1 TRBV28 NA TGTGCCAGCAGTAGACAGCAGATTAACACTGAAGCTTTCTTT CASSRQQINTEAFF
NA TRBJ1-2 TRBV10-2 NA TGCGCCAGCAGTGAGTCAAAAGGGGCCTATGGCTACACCTTC CASSESKGAYGYTF
many TRBJ1-4 TRBV9 TRBD1 TGTGCCAGCAGCGTAGGGGACAGGGTTAATGAAAAACTGTTTTTT CASSVGDRVNEKLFF
once TRBJ2-1 TRBV11-1 NA TGTGCCAGCAGCAGACTAGATCTAAATGAGCAGTTCTTC CASSRLDLNEQFF
NA TRBJ2-4 TRBV19 TRBD1 TGTGCCAGTAGTATAGTAGGGACAGGGGGCGGAGACATTCAGTACTTC CASSIVGTGGGDIQYF
NA TRBJ2-7 TRBV28 NA TGTGCCAGCAGTCCCAATACCCCGGACAGTTCAAGGGAGCAGTACTTC CASSPNTPDSSREQYF
NA TRBJ1-1 TRBV19 NA TGTGCCAGTAGTACCCTCCTCTGGACAACGGTAGGGAACACTGAAGCTTTCTTT CASSTLLWTTVGNTEAFF
NA TRBJ2-1 TRBV15 TRBD2 TGTGCCACCAGCAGAATAGCGGGAGGGCCGAGTGAGCAGTTCTTC CATSRIAGGPSEQFF
NA TRBJ1-2 TRBV5-1 TRBD1 TGCGCCAGCAGCCGAGACCGGGACAGGGTCCTTGGCTACACCTTC CASSRDRDRVLGYTF
NA TRBJ2-5 TRBV28 TRBD2 TGTGCCAGCAGTTCCCTCCTGGCCGGGGGGGAGACCCAGTACTTC CASSSLLAGGETQYF
NA TRBJ2-3 TRBV18 NA TGTGCCAGCTCACCACCGCGGCAGGGCGCAGATACGCAGTATTTT CASSPPRQGADTQYF
NA TRBJ2-1 TRBV5-8 NA TGTGCCAGCAGCTTGCCAAAAAACAGTGGATTGAATGAGCAGTTCTTC CASSLPKNSGLNEQFF
NA TRBJ2-2 TRBV7-8 TRBD1 TGTGCCAGCAGCGTATTACAGGGGAAAATCGGGGAGCTGTTTTTT CASSVLQGKIGELFF
NA TRBJ2-7 TRBV6-5 NA TGTGCCAGCAGTCCCAGGAGTTACTACGAGCAGTACTTC CASSPRSYYEQYF
NA TRBJ2-1 TRBV7-2 TRBD2 TGTGCCAGCAGCTCCCCGGGACTAGCGGGTGAGCAGTTCTTC CASSSPGLAGEQFF
NA TRBJ1-5 TRBV7-3 NA TGTGCCAGCAGCCCGGGCGGGGGCAATCAGCCCCAGCATTTT CASSPGGGNQPQHF
NA TRBJ2-1 TRBV10-3 TRBD2 TGTGCCATCAGTAGCAATAGCGGGAGAGGGGCGAATGAGCAGTTCTTC CAISSNSGRGANEQFF
NA TRBJ1-1 TRBV9 NA TGTGCCAGCAGCGTAAGGAACACTGAAGCTTTCTTT CASSVRNTEAFF
once TRBJ2-1 TRBV18 NA TGTGCCAGCTCGAGGTTGGCGGACACCTACAATGAGCAGTTCTTC CASSRLADTYNEQFF
NA TRBJ2-2 TRBV19 NA TGTGCCAGTAGTGCGATGGACAGACTCACCGGGGAGCTGTTTTTT CASSAMDRLTGELFF
NA TRBJ2-1 TRBV5-5 TRBD1 TGTGCCAGCAGCTTGGACAGGGGTGGGAATGAGCAGTTCTTC CASSLDRGGNEQFF
NA TRBJ1-1 TRBV5-4 TRBD1 TGTGCCAGCAGCACAGGGGGCATGAACACTGAAGCTTTCTTT CASSTGGMNTEAFF
NA TRBJ1-1 TRBV2 TRBD1 TGTGCCAGCAGTGAAGGGGACAGCCGTGAAGCTTTCTTT CASSEGDSREAFF
NA TRBJ2-1 TRBV5-1 NA TGCGCCAGCAGCCCCAAGTTGGATGAGCAGTTCTTC CASSPKLDEQFF
NA TRBJ2-4 TRBV7-8 NA TGTGCCAGCAGCTCGGGTGAACTCCAAGCCAAAAACATTCAGTACTTC CASSSGELQAKNIQYF
NA TRBJ2-3 TRBV2 NA TGTGCCAGCAGTGAGGGCGCACAGGGTAGCACAGATACGCAGTATTTT CASSEGAQGSTDTQYF
NA TRBJ2-2 TRBV6-1 TRBD1 TGTGCCAGCCGAATACAGGGGGGCGACACCGGGGAGCTGTTTTTT CASRIQGGDTGELFF
NA TRBJ2-1 TRBV7-9 TRBD2 TGTGCCAGCAGCTCAGGGACTAGCGGGAGAAAGGATGAGCAGTTCTTC CASSSGTSGRKDEQFF